This is a list of T cell receptor beta chains from one sample in a study of T cell responses to AZD1222 COVID-19 vaccine. Profiled with immunoSEQ multiplex PCR; TCRdb holds only in-frame clones, not every one. The sample carries 250,000 to 300,000 clones, 90% to 95% recorded once. Here the sequenced sample was peripheral blood, taken 28 days after the second AZD1222 dose. These receptors were collected from an adult who received the AZD1222 COVID-19 vaccine. Each CDR3 is given with its conserved first and last residue. A D gene is named only where the DNA matches it firmly. Clone size appears in some rows only: once, few, many, or a class for an expanded clone.

d_gene,abundance,j_gene,v_gene,CDR3aa,CDR3nt
TRBD1,once,TRBJ1-2,TRBV7-9,CASSLPGQGKGNYGYTF,TGTGCCAGCAGCTTGCCGGGACAGGGGAAGGGTAACTATGGCTACACCTTC
-,-,TRBJ1-6,TRBV6-6,CASRITEAGSPLHF,TGTGCCAGCAGAATCACAGAGGCAGGTTCACCCCTCCACTTT
TRBD2,-,TRBJ2-1,TRBV28,CASSSPTAGTSLGEQFF,TGTGCCAGCAGTTCCCCCACCGCCGGGACTAGTCTGGGTGAGCAGTTCTTC
-,-,TRBJ2-7,TRBV12-5,CASANGAEQYF,TGTGCTAGTGCCAACGGTGCCGAGCAGTACTTC
-,-,TRBJ1-2,TRBV5-1,CASSLVGGGYTF,TGCGCCAGCAGCTTGGTAGGGGGTGGCTACACCTTC
-,-,TRBJ2-2,TRBV27,CASSLWASARTGELFF,TGTGCCAGCAGTTTATGGGCTAGCGCCCGCACCGGGGAGCTGTTTTTT
-,-,TRBJ1-6,TRBV9,CASSPDRGYNSPLHF,TGTGCCAGCAGCCCCGACAGAGGCTATAATTCACCCCTCCACTTT
-,-,TRBJ2-7,TRBV2,CASRTEAVSYEQYF,TGTGCCAGCAGGACAGAAGCGGTCTCCTACGAGCAGTACTTC
-,-,TRBJ1-6,TRBV7-3,CASSEMGASPLHF,TGTGCCAGCAGTGAAATGGGGGCCTCACCCCTCCACTTT
-,once,TRBJ1-5,TRBV7-6,CASSLAQGQPQHF,TGTGCCAGCAGCTTAGCCCAGGGCCAGCCCCAGCATTTT
-,-,TRBJ1-6,TRBV7-8,CASSSGRTGNSPLHF,TGTGCCAGCAGCTCCGGGAGGACGGGGAATTCACCCCTCCACTTT
-,-,TRBJ2-1,TRBV27,CASSRRGPSYNEQFF,TGTGCCAGCAGTAGGCGGGGGCCTTCCTACAATGAGCAGTTCTTC
-,once,TRBJ1-5,TRBV19,CASSPFRGNQPQHF,TGTGCCAGTAGCCCTTTTAGGGGCAATCAGCCCCAGCATTTT
-,-,TRBJ1-2,TRBV27,CASSPSPGGGYGYTF,TGTGCCAGCAGTCCCAGCCCCGGGGGCGGGTATGGCTACACCTTC
TRBD1,-,TRBJ1-1,TRBV19,CASSPRPGQGNTEAFF,TGTGCCAGTAGTCCACGACCGGGACAGGGGAACACTGAAGCTTTCTTT
-,-,TRBJ1-1,TRBV4-2,CASSQEGPGTVEAFF,TGTGCCAGCAGCCAAGAGGGGCCGGGCACGGTAGAAGCTTTCTTT
TRBD1,-,TRBJ1-2,TRBV10-3,CATTAGFGQAFYGYTF,TGTGCCACGACAGCGGGTTTCGGACAGGCTTTCTATGGCTACACCTTC
TRBD2,-,TRBJ2-7,TRBV19,CASSISGTTYEQYF,TGTGCCAGTAGTATTAGCGGGACGACCTACGAGCAGTACTTC
-,-,TRBJ2-4,TRBV21-1,CASSNTPGEGPRNIQYF,TGTGCCAGCAGCAACACACCGGGCGAGGGGCCCAGAAACATTCAGTACTTC
TRBD1,-,TRBJ2-1,TRBV5-4,CASSPSGQGAGEQFF,TGTGCCAGCAGCCCATCGGGACAGGGGGCCGGTGAGCAGTTCTTC